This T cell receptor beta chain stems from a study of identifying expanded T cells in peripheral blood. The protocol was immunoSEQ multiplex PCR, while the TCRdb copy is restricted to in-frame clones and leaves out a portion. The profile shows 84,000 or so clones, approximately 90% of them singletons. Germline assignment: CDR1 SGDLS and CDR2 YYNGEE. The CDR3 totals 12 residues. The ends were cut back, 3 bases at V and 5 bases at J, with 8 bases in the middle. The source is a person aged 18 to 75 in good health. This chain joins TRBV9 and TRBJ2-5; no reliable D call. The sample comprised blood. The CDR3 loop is CASSASAETQYF. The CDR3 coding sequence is TGTGCCAGCAGCGCCTCCGCTGAGACCCAGTACTTC. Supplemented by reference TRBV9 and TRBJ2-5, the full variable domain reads DSGVTQTPKHLITATGQRVTLRCSPRSGDLSVYWYQQSLDQGLQFLIQYYNGEERAKGNILERFSAQQFPDLHSELNLSSLELGDSALYFCASSASAETQYFGPGTRLLVL.